Described below is a single T cell receptor (beta chain) sequence and its context. Its matching antigen is unknown. This specimen comes from a study of CD8+ T cells in alopecia areata. Study-wide results and caveats: More clonal than normal scalp was lesional scalp, particularly alopecia totalis/universalis. Patients showed less clear TCR sequence sharing than mice, possibly partly because of HLA diversity. Scalp data also include sequences from resident alphabeta T cells of normal skin.

Both CD4+ and CD8+ T cells were separated by sorting PBMCs. RNA was extracted and reverse transcribed into cDNA as the sequencing template. TCRdb keeps only in-frame clones here, not all; method: immunoSEQ multiplex PCR. The sample records under 150,000 clones, less than 65% being singletons. Germline V gene data show CDR1 as SQVTM and CDR2 as ANQGSEA. Trimming at V came to 8 bases and at J to 2 bases, leaving 12 bases not matched to a gene. CDR3 length: 15 amino acids. The V gene is TRBV29-1, the J gene TRBJ2-1, with TRBD2 matching over 7 bases. The sequence was obtained from a human donor in good health. The sample was CD8+ T cells sorted from blood. CDR3 nucleotide sequence: TGCAGCCTTATTCCTTCTAGCGGAACCTACAATGAGCAGTTCTTC. Translated, it gives CSLIPSSGTYNEQFF.